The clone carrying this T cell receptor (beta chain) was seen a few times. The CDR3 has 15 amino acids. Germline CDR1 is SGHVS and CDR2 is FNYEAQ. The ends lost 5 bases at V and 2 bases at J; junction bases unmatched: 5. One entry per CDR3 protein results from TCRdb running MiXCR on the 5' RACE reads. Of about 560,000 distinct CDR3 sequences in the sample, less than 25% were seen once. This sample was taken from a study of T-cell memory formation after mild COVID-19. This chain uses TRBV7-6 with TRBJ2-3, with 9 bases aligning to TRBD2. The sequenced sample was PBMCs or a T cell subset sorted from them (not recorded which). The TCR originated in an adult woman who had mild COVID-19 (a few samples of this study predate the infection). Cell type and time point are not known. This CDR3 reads CASSHSSGDTDTQYF. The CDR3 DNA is TGTGCCAGCAGCCATTCTAGCGGGGACACAGATACGCAGTATTTT.